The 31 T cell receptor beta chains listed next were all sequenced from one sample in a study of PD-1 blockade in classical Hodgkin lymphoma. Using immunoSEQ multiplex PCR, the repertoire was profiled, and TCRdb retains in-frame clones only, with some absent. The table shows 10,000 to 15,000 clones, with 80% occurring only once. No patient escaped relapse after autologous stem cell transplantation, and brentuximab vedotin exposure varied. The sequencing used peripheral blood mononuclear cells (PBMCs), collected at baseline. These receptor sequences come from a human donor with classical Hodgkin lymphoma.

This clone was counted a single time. The chain's CDR3 is CASSTGAVSNQPQHF. The CDR3 region has the DNA TGTGCCAGCAGCACTGGGGCAGTGAGCAATCAGCCCCAGCATTTT. The rearrangement links TRBV6-1 to TRBJ1-5, with D perhaps matching TRBD1 (5 bases). The CDR3 length is 15 residues. Germline loops: CDR1 MNHNS, CDR2 SASEGT. V was pared by 6 bases and J by 1 base, with 13 bases between.

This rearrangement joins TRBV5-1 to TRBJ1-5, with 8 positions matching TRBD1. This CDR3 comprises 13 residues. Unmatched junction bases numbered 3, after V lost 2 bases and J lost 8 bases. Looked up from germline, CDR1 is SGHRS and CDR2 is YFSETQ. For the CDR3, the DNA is TGCGCCAGCAGCTTAAACAGGGGGGAGCCCCAGCATTTT. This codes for CASSLNRGEPQHF.

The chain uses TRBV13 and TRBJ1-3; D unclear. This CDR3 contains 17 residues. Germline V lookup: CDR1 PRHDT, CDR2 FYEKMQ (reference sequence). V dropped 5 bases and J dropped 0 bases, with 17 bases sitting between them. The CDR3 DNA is TGTGCCAGCAGCATTCGGGGTGGGCGCTTCTCTGGAAACACCATATATTTT. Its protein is CASSIRGGRFSGNTIYF. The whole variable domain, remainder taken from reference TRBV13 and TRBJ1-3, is AAGVIQSPRHLIKEKRETATLKCYPIPRHDTVYWYQQGPGQDPQFLISFYEKMQSDKGSIPDRFSAQQFSDYHSELNMSSLELGDSALYFCASSIRGGRFSGNTIYFGEGSWLTVV.

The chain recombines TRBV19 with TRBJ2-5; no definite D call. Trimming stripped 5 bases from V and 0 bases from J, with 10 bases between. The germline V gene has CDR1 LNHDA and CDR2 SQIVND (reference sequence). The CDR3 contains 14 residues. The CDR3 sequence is CASSVPGHQETQYF. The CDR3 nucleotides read TGTGCCAGTAGTGTCCCAGGTCACCAAGAGACCCAGTACTTC.

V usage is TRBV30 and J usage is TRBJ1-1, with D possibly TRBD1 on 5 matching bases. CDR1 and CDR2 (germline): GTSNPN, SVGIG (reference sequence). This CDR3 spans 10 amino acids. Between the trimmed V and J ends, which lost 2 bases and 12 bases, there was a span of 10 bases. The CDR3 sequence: CAWSSTVTFF. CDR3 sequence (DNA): TGTGCCTGGAGTTCGACAGTGACTTTCTTT. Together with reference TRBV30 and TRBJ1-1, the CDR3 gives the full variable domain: SQTIHQWPATLVQPVGSPLSLECTVEGTSNPNLYWYRQAAGRGLQLLFYSVGIGQISSEVPQNLSASRPQDRQFILSSKKLLLSDSGFYLCAWSSTVTFFGQGTRLTVV.

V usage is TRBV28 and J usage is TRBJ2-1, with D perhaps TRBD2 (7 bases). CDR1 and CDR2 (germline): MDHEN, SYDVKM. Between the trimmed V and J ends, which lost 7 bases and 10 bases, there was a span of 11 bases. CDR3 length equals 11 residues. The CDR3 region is CASTGGLEQFF. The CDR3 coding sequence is TGTGCCAGCACCGGGGGGCTAGAGCAGTTCTTC.

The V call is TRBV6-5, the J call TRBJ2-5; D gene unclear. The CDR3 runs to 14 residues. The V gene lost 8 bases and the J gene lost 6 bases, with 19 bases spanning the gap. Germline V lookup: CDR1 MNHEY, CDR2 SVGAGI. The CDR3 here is CASHLSAISKTQYF. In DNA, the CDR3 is TGTGCCAGCCACTTATCGGCGATTTCGAAGACCCAGTACTTC.

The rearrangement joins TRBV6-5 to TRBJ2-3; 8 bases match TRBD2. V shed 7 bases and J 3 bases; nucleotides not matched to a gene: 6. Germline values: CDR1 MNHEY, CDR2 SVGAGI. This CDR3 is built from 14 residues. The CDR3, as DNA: TGTGCCAGCAAACTAGCGGAAGCGACAGATACGCAGTATTTT. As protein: CASKLAEATDTQYF.

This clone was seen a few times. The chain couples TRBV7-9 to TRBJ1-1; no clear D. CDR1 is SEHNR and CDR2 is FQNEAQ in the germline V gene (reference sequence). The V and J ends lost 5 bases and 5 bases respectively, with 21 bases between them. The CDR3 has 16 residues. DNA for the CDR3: TGTGCCAGCAGCGATCAGAGACCGGTAGGACCTACTGAAGCTTTCTTT. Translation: CASSDQRPVGPTEAFF.

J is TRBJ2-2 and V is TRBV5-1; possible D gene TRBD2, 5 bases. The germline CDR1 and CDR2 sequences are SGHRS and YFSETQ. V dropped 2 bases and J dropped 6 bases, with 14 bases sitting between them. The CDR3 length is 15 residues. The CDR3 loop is CASSLRGAEAGELFF. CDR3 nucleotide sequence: TGCGCCAGCAGCTTACGGGGAGCAGAGGCCGGGGAGCTGTTTTTT.

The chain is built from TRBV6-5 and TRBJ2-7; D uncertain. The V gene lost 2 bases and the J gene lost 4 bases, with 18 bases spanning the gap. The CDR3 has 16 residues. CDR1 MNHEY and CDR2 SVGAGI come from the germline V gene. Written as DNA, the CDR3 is TGTGCCAGCAGTTACCTCCCTGCCGCGGCGGATTACGAGCAGTACTTC. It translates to CASSYLPAAADYEQYF.

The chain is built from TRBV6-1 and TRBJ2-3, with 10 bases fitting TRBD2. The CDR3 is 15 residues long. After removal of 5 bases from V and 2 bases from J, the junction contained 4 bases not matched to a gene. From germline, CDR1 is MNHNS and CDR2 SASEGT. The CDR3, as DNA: TGTGCCAGCAGTATACTAGCGGGATTCACAGATACGCAGTATTTT. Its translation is CASSILAGFTDTQYF.

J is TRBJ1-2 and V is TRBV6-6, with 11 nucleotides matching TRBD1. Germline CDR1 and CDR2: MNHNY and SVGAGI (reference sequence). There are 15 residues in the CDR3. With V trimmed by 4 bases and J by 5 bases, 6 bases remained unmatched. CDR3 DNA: TGTGCCAGCAGTTCTCCGGGACAGGGGGATTATGGCTACACCTTC. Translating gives CASSSPGQGDYGYTF.

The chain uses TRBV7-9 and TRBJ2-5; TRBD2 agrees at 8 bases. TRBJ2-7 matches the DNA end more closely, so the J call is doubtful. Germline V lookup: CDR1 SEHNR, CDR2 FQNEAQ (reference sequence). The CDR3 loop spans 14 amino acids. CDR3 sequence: CASSLSGRGYEQYF. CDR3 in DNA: TGTGCCAGCAGCTTGTCCGGGAGGGGATACGAGCAGTACTTC.

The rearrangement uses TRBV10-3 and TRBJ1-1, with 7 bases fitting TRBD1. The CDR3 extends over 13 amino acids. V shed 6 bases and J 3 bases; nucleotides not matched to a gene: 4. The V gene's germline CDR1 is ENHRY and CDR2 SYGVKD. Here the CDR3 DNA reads TGTGCCATCAGCAGGGGGTCGGACACTGAAGCTTTCTTT. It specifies CAISRGSDTEAFF.

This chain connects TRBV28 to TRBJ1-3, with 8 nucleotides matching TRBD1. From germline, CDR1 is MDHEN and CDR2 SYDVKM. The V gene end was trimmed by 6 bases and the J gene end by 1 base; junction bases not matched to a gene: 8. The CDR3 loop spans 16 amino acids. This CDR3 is CASRQQGGMSGNTIYF. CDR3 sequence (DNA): TGTGCCAGCAGACAACAGGGGGGGATGTCTGGAAACACCATATATTTT.

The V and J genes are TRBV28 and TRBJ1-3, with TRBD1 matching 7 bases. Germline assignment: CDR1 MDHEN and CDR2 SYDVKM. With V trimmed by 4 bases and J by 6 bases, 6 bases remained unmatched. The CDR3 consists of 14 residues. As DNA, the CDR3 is TGTGCCAGCAGTTCACCGGGACAGTCAAACACCATATATTTT. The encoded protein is CASSSPGQSNTIYF.

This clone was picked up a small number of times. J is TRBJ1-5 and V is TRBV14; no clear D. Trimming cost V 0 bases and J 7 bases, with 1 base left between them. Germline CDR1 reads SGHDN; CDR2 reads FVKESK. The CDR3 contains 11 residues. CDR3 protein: CASSQEQPQHF. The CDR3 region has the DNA TGTGCCAGCAGCCAAGAACAGCCCCAGCATTTT.

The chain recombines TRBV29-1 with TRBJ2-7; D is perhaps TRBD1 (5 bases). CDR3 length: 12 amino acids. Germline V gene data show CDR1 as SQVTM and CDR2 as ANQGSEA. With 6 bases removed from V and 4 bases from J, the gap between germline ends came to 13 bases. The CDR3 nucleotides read TGCAGCGTATTGGCAGGGCGGTACGAGCAGTACTTC. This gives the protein CSVLAGRYEQYF.

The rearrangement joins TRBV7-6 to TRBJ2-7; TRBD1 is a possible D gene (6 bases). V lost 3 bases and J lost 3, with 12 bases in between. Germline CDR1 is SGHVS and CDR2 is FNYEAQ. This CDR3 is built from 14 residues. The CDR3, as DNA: TGTGCCAGCAGCTTTACAGAAGGGGGCTACGAGCAGTACTTC. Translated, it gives CASSFTEGGYEQYF. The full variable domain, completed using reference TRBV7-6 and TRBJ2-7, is GAGVSQSPRYKVTKRGQDVALRCDPISGHVSLYWYRQALGQGPEFLTYFNYEAQQDKSGLPNDRFSAERPEGSISTLTIQRTEQRDSAMYRCASSFTEGGYEQYFGPGTRLTVT.

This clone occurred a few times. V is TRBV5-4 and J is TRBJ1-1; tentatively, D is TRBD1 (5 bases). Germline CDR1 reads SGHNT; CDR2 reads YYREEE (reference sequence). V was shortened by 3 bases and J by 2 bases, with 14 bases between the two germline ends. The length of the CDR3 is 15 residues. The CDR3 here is CASSSRTTLNTEAFF. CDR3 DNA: TGTGCCAGCAGCTCTAGGACAACTTTAAACACTGAAGCTTTCTTT. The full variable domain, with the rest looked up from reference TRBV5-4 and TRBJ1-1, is ETGVTQSPTHLIKTRGQQVTLRCSSQSGHNTVSWYQQALGQGPQFIFQYYREEENGRGNFPPRFSGLQFPNYSSELNVNALELDDSALYLCASSSRTTLNTEAFFGQGTRLTVV.

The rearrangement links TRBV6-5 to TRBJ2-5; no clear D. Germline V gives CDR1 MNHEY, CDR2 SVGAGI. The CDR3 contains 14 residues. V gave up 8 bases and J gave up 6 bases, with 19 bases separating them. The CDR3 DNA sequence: TGTGCCAGCCGCTTATCGGCGATTTCGAAGACCCAGTACTTC. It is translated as CASRLSAISKTQYF.

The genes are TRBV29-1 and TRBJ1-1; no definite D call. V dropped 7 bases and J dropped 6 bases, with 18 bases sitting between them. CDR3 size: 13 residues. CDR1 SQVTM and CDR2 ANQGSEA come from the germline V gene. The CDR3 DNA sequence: TGCAGCGCCTCTGGGAGGGCTGGGGCTGAAGCTTTCTTT. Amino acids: CSASGRAGAEAFF.

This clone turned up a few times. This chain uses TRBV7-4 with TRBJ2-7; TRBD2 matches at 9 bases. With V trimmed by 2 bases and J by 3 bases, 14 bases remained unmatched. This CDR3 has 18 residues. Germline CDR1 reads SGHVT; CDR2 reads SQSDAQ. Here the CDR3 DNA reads TGTGCCAGCAGCTTAACCACTAGCGGGCCACCATCATACTACGAGCAGTACTTC. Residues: CASSLTTSGPPSYYEQYF. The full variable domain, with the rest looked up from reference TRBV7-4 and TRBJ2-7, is GAGVSQSPRYKVAKRGRDVALRCDSISGHVTLYWYRQTLGQGSEVLTYSQSDAQRDKSGRPSGRFSAERPERSVSTLKIQRTEQGDSAVYLCASSLTTSGPPSYYEQYFGPGTRLTVT.

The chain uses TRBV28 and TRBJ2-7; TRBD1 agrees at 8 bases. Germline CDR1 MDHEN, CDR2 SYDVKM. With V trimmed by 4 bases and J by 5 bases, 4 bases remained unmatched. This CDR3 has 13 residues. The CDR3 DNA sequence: TGTGCCAGCAGTTCCGGACAGGGCCACGAGCAGTACTTC. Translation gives CASSSGQGHEQYF.

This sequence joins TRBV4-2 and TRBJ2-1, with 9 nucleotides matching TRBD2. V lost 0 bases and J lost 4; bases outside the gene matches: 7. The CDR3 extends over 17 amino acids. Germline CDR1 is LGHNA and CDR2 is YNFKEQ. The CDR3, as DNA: TGTGCCAGCAGCCAAGATAACAGTGCGGGAGGGTACAATGAGCAGTTCTTC. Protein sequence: CASSQDNSAGGYNEQFF.

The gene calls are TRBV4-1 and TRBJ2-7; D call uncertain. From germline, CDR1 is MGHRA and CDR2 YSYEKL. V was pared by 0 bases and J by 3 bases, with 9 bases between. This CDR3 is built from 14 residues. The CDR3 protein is CASSQDLTLYEQYF. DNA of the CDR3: TGCGCCAGCAGCCAAGATTTAACCCTCTACGAGCAGTACTTC.

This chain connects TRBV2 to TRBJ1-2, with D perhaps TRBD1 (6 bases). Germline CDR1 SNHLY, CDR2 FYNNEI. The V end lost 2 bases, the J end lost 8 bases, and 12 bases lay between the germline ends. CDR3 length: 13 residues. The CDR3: CASSEWDKEGYTF. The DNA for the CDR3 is TGTGCCAGCAGTGAATGGGACAAGGAGGGCTACACCTTC.

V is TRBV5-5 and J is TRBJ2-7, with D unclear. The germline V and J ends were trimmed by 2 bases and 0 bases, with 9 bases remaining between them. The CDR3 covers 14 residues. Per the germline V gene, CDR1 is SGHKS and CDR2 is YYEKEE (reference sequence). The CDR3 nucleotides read TGTGCCAGCAGCTTCCATGGCAGCTCCTACGAGCAGTACTTC. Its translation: CASSFHGSSYEQYF. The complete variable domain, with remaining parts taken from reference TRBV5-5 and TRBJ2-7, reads DAGVTQSPTHLIKTRGQQVTLRCSPISGHKSVSWYQQVLGQGPQFIFQYYEKEERGRGNFPDRFSARQFPNYSSELNVNALLLGDSALYLCASSFHGSSYEQYFGPGTRLTVT.

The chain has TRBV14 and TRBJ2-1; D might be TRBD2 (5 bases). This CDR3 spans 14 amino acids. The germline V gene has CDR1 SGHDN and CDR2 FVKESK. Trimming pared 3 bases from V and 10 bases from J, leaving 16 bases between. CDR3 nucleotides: TGTGCCAGCAGCCAGCTAAGAGGGCAGGAGGAGCAGTTCTTC. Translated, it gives CASSQLRGQEEQFF.

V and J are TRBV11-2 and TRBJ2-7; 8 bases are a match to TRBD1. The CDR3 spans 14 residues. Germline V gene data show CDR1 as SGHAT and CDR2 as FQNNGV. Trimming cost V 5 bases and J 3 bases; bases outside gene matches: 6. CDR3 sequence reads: CASSPDRVSYEQYF. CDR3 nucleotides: TGTGCCAGCAGCCCGGACAGGGTGAGCTACGAGCAGTACTTC.